This entry lists 4 T cell receptor beta chains sequenced from one sample in a study of CD8 T cells in Susac syndrome. It was with random hexamers that roughly 0.5 to 1 ug RNA was reverse transcribed. TCRdb reanalysed the immunoSEQ multiplex PCR reads using MiXCR and keeps one entry per CDR3 protein. The sample holds approximately 190,000 distinct CDR3 sequences, about 95% seen once. Sequenced material: CD4+ T cells from PBMCs. These receptors were taken from a human donor with multiple sclerosis.

This chain connects TRBV7-9 to TRBJ2-1, with no clear D. Germline lookup yields CDR1 SEHNR and CDR2 FQNEAQ (reference sequence). The V gene lost 6 bases and the J gene lost 12 bases, with 15 bases spanning the gap. This CDR3 comprises 12 residues. CDR3 coding DNA: TGTGCCAGCAGTAAAGGACCTCCTGGGCAGTTCTTC. It codes for CASSKGPPGQFF.

As regards this clonotype: The junction departs from the called germline gene at one end, perhaps through a read error. The chain uses TRBV29-1 and TRBJ2-5; TRBD1 agrees at 9 bases. The length of the CDR3 is 13 residues. From germline, CDR1 is SQVTM and CDR2 ANQGSEA. The CDR3 is CSAEQGAGETQYF. In DNA form, the CDR3 reads TGCAGCGCTGAACAGGGGGCTGGGGAGACCCAGTACTTC.

V usage is TRBV27 and J usage is TRBJ2-1; 7 bases match TRBD2. This CDR3 has 15 amino acids. CDR1 and CDR2 from the germline V gene are MNHEY and SMNVEV (reference sequence). V shed 3 bases and J 0 bases; nucleotides not matched to a gene: 2. CDR3 region: CASSFRGGSYNEQFF. The CDR3 nucleotides are TGTGCCAGCAGTTTCCGCGGGGGCTCCTACAATGAGCAGTTCTTC.

V and J are TRBV30 and TRBJ1-1; D unclear. In germline, CDR1 is GTSNPN, CDR2 SVGIG (reference sequence). CDR3 length: 13 residues. The V end was cut by 3 bases, the J end by 6 bases, with 14 bases between. The CDR3 nucleotides are TGTGCCTGGAGCGTCTCGACTTCGGCTGAAGCTTTCTTT. Its translation: CAWSVSTSAEAFF.